This T cell receptor beta chain was observed in a study of T cells after yellow fever vaccination. The V gene's germline CDR1 is DFQATT and CDR2 SNEGSKA (reference sequence). The CDR3 totals 9 residues. TCR cDNA, made by 5'RACE template switching, carried an added universal primer site and UMIs. TCRdb independently ran MiXCR on the 5' RACE reads; one entry per CDR3 protein. The data show a few hundred thousand distinct CDR3 sequences, with roughly 5% seen just once and under 3.5% held by the top ten. Whole-study results and caveats: The appearance of a small share of clonotypes in both CD4 and CD8 compartments was observed. There was a possibility that FACS-sorted repertoires contained abundant clonotypes contaminating from the bulk population.

This clonotype was observed many times. Antigen: not known. The chain joins TRBV20-1 to TRBJ1-5; D is unclear. This receptor was identified in a man between 18 and 35 years old who received the YFV17D yellow fever vaccine. The sequencing here drew on CD4+ T cells sorted from PBMCs, taken on the day of the yellow fever booster vaccination. The CDR3 reads CALGQPQHF. The CDR3 nucleotides are TGCGCGTTAGGGCAGCCCCAGCATTTT.